These 15 T cell receptor beta chains share one sample of origin, sequenced in a study of T cell responses to AZD1222 COVID-19 vaccine. Here immunoSEQ multiplex PCR was the method, and the copy in TCRdb shows in-frame clones only, minus some. The data hold 150,000 or so clones, with about 88% observed a single time. Specimen: peripheral blood, collected on day 0 of AZD1222 vaccination. These receptor sequences come from an adult in good health.

V and J are TRBV21-1 and TRBJ2-3; the table's D call of TRBD2 was not tested on the DNA. TRBV21-1 is noted as a pseudogene. The CDR3 has 12 amino acids. The CDR3 reads CASSNPGDTQYF. CDR3 nucleotides: TGTGCCAGCAGCAACCCCGGGGATACGCAGTATTTT.

The table lists this clone with a few counts. This sequence joins TRBV28 and TRBJ1-2, with 7 nucleotides matching TRBD1. Trimming removed 6 bases from V and 5 bases from J; junction bases left unmatched: 18. CDR1 is MDHEN and CDR2 is SYDVKM in the germline V gene. CDR3 length: 17 amino acids. For the CDR3, the DNA is TGTGCCAGCAGCCGAGCCGCCGGGACAGCAAATAGTTATGGCTACACCTTC. It is translated as CASSRAAGTANSYGYTF.

CDR3 region: CASSFAERSPLHF. CDR3 nucleotide sequence: TGTGCCAGCAGCTTCGCGGAGCGTTCACCCCTCCACTTT. The rearrangement uses TRBV7-2 and TRBJ1-6; no definite D call. CDR3 length equals 13 residues. Trimming stripped 3 bases from V and 9 bases from J, with 9 bases between. The germline gives CDR1 SGHTA, CDR2 FQGNSA.

V usage is TRBV5-5 and J usage is TRBJ1-6, with D hard to call. Germline CDR1 is SGHKS and CDR2 is YYEKEE (reference sequence). The CDR3 extends over 12 amino acids. With 0 bases removed from V and 9 bases from J, the gap between germline ends came to 4 bases. The CDR3 protein is CASSLDRSPLHF. As DNA, the CDR3 is TGTGCCAGCAGCTTGGACCGTTCACCCCTCCACTTT.

The CDR3 DNA reads TGTGCCAGCAGCCAATCAGCGGGGGTAAGCACAGATACGCAGTATTTT. Translating it yields CASSQSAGVSTDTQYF. The chain has TRBV3-1 (or the pseudogene TRBV3-2) and TRBJ2-3; 8 nucleotides match TRBD2. J was trimmed by 0 bases and V by 2 bases; bases with no gene match: 4. CDR1 and CDR2 (germline): LGHDT, YNNKEL (reference sequence). The CDR3 runs to 16 residues.

A remark on this clone: A read error may account for a junction end that differs from germline. This sequence joins TRBV7-7 and TRBJ2-5, with D possibly called TRBD1 or TRBD2 (5 bases each). Germline V gene sequence: CDR1 SSHAT, CDR2 FNYEAQ (reference sequence). CDR3 length: 15 amino acids. The CDR3 loop reads CASSPLGDRQETQYF. CDR3 in DNA: TGTGCTAGCAGCCCCCTGGGGGATCGCCAAGAGACCCAGTACTTC.

The chain links TRBV7-8 to TRBJ2-2; no firm D call. The CDR3 runs 14 residues. Germline-derived CDR1 and CDR2 are SGHVS and FQNEAQ. Trimming left V 2 bases short and J 4 bases short, with 8 bases between. Written as DNA, the CDR3 is TGTGCCAGCAGCTTACTCGGCGTCACCGGGGAGCTGTTTTTT. Translated: CASSLLGVTGELFF. The full variable domain, rest sourced from reference TRBV7-8 and TRBJ2-2, is GAGVSQSPRYKVAKRGQDVALRCDPISGHVSLFWYQQALGQGPEFLTYFQNEAQLDKSGLPSDRFFAERPEGSVSTLKIQRTQQEDSAVYLCASSLLGVTGELFFGEGSRLTVL.

The V and J genes are TRBV3-1 (or the pseudogene TRBV3-2) and TRBJ1-2; 7 nucleotides agree with TRBD1. V was pared by 5 bases and J by 8 bases, with 5 bases of the junction left unmatched. The CDR3 has 12 residues. Germline V gene lookup returns CDR1 LGHDT and CDR2 YNNKEL (reference sequence). The CDR3 reads CASSGRGRGYTF. CDR3 nucleotide sequence: TGTGCCAGCAGCGGGAGGGGGCGAGGCTACACCTTC.

The rearrangement uses TRBV10-3 and TRBJ1-4; no reliable D call. Germline V gene lookup returns CDR1 ENHRY and CDR2 SYGVKD. Trimming took off 2 bases at V and 8 bases at J, with 9 bases between the two ends. The CDR3 sequence is 13 residues long. CDR3 nucleotides: TGTGCCATCAGTGAGCGGGGAGGAGAAAAACTGTTTTTT. It translates to CAISERGGEKLFF.

V gene TRBV2 combines with J gene TRBJ1-1; D remains unclear. In germline, CDR1 is SNHLY, CDR2 FYNNEI. V was shortened by 4 bases and J by 5 bases, with 8 bases between the two germline ends. The CDR3 length is 12 residues. The CDR3, as DNA: TGTGCCAGCAGTGGTCCCGGTACTGAAGCTTTCTTT. Its protein is CASSGPGTEAFF.

The chain has TRBV7-8 and TRBJ1-1; tentative D call: TRBD1 (5 bases). Germline CDR1 SGHVS, CDR2 FQNEAQ. Trimming removed 5 bases from V and 0 bases from J, with 7 bases in between. The CDR3 covers 13 residues. CDR3 in amino acids: CASSRQLNTEAFF. The CDR3 DNA reads as TGTGCCAGCAGCCGACAGCTGAACACTGAAGCTTTCTTT.

V and J are TRBV5-6 and TRBJ1-5, with D possibly TRBD1 on 5 matching bases. This CDR3 is built from 17 residues. Germline CDR1 is SGHDT and CDR2 is YYEEEE. V shed 2 bases and J shed 0 bases, with 15 bases lying between them. This chain's CDR3 is CASSFFVGGDSNQPQHF. In DNA form, the CDR3 reads TGTGCCAGCAGCTTTTTCGTCGGGGGTGATAGCAATCAGCCCCAGCATTTT.

This sequence joins TRBV6-2 or TRBV6-3 and TRBJ2-1; D is possibly TRBD1 (6 bases). Germline CDR1 and CDR2: MNHEY and SVGEGT. Between the trimmed V and J ends, which lost 4 bases and 7 bases, there was a span of 23 bases. The CDR3 contains 17 residues. The chain's CDR3 is CASSFGRWDNTINEQFF. The CDR3, as DNA: TGTGCCAGCAGTTTTGGGCGGTGGGACAATACAATTAATGAGCAGTTCTTC.

V usage is TRBV6-5 and J usage is TRBJ1-6; D unresolved. Deletions cut 0 bases from V and 8 bases from J, with 11 bases between. This CDR3 comprises 15 residues. CDR1 and CDR2 (germline): MNHEY, SVGAGI. This chain's CDR3 is CASSYSTQGDSPLHF. In DNA form, the CDR3 reads TGTGCCAGCAGTTACTCGACCCAAGGCGATTCACCCCTCCACTTT.

This sequence joins TRBV3-1 (or the pseudogene TRBV3-2) and TRBJ2-7; TRBD2 is a possible D gene (6 bases). In germline, CDR1 is LGHDT, CDR2 YNNKEL (reference sequence). The CDR3 has 15 residues. Trimming cost V 6 bases and J 2 bases, with 17 bases left between them. CDR3 sequence (DNA): TGTGCCAGCAGTGCCGCCTCTAGCGCTACCTACGAGCAGTACTTC. It is translated as CASSAASSATYEQYF.